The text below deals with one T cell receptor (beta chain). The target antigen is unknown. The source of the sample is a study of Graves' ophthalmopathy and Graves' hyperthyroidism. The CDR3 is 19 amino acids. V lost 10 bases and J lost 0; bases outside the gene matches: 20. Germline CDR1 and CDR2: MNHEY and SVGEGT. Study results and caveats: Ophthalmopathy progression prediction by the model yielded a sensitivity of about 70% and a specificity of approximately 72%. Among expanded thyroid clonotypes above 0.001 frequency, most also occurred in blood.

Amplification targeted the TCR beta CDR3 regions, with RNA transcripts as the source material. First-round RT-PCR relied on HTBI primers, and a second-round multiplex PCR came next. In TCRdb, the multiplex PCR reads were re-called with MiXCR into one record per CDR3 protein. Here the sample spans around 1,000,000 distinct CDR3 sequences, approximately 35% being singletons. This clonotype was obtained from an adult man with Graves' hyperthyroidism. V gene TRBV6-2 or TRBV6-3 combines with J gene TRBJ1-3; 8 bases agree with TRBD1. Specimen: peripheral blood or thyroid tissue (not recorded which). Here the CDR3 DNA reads TGTGCCACACAGGGACAACAAAACACGGGACAGGCCTCTGGAAACACCATATATTTT. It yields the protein CATQGQQNTGQASGNTIYF.